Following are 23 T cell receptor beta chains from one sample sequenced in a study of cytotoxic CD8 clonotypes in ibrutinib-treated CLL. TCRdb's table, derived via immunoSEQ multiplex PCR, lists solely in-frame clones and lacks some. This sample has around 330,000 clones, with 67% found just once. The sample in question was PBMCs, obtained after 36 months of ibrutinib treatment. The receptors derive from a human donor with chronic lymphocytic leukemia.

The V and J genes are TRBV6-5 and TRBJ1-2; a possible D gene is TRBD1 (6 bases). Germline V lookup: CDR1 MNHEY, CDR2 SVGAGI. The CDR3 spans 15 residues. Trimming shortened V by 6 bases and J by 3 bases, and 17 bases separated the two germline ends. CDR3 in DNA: TGTGCCAGCAGGTTTCACAGGGAACTTTACTATGGCTACACCTTC. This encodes CASRFHRELYYGYTF.

This CDR3 is CAIPGGRRYEQYF. The CDR3 DNA reads TGTGCCATCCCGGGCGGCCGCCGCTACGAGCAGTACTTC. The chain uses TRBV10-3 and TRBJ2-7; no definite D call. This CDR3 spans 13 amino acids. Germline CDR1 is ENHRY and CDR2 is SYGVKD. Trimming pared 8 bases from V and 3 bases from J, leaving 14 bases between.

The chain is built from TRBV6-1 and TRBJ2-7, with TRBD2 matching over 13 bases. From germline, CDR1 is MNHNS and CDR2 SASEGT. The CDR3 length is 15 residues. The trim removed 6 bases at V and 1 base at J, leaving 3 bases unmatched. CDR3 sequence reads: CASRRGLAGSYEQYF. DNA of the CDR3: TGTGCCAGCAGGAGGGGACTAGCGGGATCCTACGAGCAGTACTTC.

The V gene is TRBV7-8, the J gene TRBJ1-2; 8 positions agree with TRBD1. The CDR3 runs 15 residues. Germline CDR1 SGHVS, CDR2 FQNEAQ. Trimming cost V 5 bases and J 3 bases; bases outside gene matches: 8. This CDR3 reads CASSTGPQGDYGYTF. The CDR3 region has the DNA TGTGCCAGCAGCACAGGACCACAGGGGGACTATGGCTACACCTTC.

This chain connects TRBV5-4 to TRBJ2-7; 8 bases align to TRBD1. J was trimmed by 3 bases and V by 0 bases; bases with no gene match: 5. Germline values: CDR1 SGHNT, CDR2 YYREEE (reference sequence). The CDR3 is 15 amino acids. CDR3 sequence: CASSLGQGAVYEQYF. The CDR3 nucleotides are TGTGCCAGCAGCTTGGGTCAGGGGGCTGTCTACGAGCAGTACTTC.

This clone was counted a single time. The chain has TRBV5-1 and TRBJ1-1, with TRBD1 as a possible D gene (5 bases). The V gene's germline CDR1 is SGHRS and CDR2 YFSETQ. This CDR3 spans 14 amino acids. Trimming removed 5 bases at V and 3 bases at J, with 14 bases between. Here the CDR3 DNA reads TGCGCCAGCAGTTACCAGGGATGGGACACTGAAGCTTTCTTT. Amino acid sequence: CASSYQGWDTEAFF. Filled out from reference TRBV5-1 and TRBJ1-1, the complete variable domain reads KAGVTQTPRYLIKTRGQQVTLSCSPISGHRSVSWYQQTPGQGLQFLFEYFSETQRNKGNFPGRFSGRQFSNSRSEMNVSTLELGDSALYLCASSYQGWDTEAFFGQGTRLTVV.

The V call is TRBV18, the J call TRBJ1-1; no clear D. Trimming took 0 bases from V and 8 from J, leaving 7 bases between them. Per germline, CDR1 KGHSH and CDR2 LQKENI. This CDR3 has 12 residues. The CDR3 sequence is CASSPPVAEAFF. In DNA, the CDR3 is TGTGCCAGCTCACCACCGGTGGCGGAAGCTTTCTTT.

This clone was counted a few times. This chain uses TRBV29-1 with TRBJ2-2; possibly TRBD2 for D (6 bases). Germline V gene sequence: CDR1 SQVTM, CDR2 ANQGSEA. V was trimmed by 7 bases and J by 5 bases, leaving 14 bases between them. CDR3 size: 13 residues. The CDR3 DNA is TGCAGCGCCTTGCGGGGCTGGACCGGGGAGCTGTTTTTT. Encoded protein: CSALRGWTGELFF.

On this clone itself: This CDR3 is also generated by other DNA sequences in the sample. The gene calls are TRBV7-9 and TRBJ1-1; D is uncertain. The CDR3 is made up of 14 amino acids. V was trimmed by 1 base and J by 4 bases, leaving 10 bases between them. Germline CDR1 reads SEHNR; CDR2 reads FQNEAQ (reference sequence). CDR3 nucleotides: TGTGCCAGCAGCTTAGAGGGAAGAGGCACTGAAGCTTTCTTT. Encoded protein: CASSLEGRGTEAFF.

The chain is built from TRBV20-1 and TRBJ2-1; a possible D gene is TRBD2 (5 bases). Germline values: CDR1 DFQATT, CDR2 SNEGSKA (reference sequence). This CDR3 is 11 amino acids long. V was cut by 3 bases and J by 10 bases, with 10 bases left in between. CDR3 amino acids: CSASWWEEQFF. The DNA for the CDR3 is TGCAGTGCTAGTTGGTGGGAGGAGCAGTTCTTC.

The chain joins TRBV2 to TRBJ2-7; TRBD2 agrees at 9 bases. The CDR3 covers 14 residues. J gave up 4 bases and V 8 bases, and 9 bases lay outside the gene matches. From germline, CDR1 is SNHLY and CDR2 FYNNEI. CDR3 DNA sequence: TGTGCCAGCCTCTGGGGAGCGGGGGGTTACGAGCAGTACTTC. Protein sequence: CASLWGAGGYEQYF.

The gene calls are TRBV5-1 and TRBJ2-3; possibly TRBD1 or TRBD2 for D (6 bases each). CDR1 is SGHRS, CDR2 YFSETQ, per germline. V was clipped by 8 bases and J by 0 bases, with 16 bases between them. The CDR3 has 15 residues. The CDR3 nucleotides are TGCGCCAGTAACGAAGGGGGGCAGAGCACAGATACGCAGTATTTT. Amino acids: CASNEGGQSTDTQYF.

The CDR3 DNA reads as TGTGCCAGCAGTTCGTATGACACGAGCTCCTACGAGCAGTACTTC. This translates into CASSSYDTSSYEQYF. The gene calls are TRBV6-5 and TRBJ2-7; D is ambiguous. The CDR3 extends over 15 amino acids. Germline V gene sequence: CDR1 MNHEY, CDR2 SVGAGI. The V end was cut by 4 bases, the J end by 0 bases, with 13 bases between.

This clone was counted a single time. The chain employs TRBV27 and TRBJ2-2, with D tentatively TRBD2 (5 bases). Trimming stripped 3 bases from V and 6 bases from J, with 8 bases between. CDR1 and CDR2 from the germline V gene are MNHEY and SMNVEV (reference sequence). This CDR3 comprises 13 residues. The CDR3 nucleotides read TGTGCCAGCAGTTTCGGGGTGCCCGGGGAGCTGTTTTTT. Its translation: CASSFGVPGELFF.

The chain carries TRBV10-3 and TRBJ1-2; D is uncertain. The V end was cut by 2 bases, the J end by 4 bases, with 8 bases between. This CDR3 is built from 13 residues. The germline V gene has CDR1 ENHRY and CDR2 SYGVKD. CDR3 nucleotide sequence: TGTGCCATCAGTGAGGGGCTATTCTATGGCTACACCTTC. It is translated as CAISEGLFYGYTF.

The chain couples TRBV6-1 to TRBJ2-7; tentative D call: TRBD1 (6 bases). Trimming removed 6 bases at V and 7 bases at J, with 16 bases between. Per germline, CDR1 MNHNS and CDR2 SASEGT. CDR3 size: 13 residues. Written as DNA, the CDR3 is TGTGCCAGCAGCGAACAGGGAAGGGGGGAGCAGTACTTC. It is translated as CASSEQGRGEQYF.

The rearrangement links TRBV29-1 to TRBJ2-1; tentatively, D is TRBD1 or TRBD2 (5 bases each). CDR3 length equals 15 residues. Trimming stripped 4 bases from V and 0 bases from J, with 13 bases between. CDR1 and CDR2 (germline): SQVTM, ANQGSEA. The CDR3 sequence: CSVGERGLSYNEQFF. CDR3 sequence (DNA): TGCAGCGTTGGCGAACGGGGCCTCTCCTACAATGAGCAGTTCTTC.

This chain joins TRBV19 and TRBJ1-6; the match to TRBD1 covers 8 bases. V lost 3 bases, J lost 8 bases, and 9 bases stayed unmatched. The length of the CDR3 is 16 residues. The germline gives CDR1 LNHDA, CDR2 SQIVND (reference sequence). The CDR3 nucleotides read TGTGCCAGTAGTATCGGACAGGGCTTCGTCGATTCACCCCTCCACTTT. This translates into CASSIGQGFVDSPLHF.

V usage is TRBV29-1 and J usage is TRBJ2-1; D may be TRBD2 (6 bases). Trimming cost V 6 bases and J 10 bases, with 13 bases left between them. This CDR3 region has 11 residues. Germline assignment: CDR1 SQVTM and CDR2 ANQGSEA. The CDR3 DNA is TGCAGCGTCTGGGGAGGATTCGAGCAGTTCTTC. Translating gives CSVWGGFEQFF.

The CDR3 DNA is TGTGCCAGCTCACCACGGTATGAAATAAACACTGAAGCTTTCTTT. Amino acid sequence: CASSPRYEINTEAFF. The chain carries TRBV18 and TRBJ1-1, with D unclear. This CDR3 region has 15 residues. In germline, CDR1 is KGHSH, CDR2 LQKENI. V shed 1 base and J shed 2 bases, with 11 bases lying between them. Full variable domain (missing parts from reference TRBV18 and TRBJ1-1): NAGVMQNPRHLVRRRGQEARLRCSPMKGHSHVYWYRQLPEEGLKFMVYLQKENIIDESGMPKERFSAEFPKEGPSILRIQQVVRGDSAAYFCASSPRYEINTEAFFGQGTRLTVV.

The CDR3 nucleotides are TGTGCCACCAGCAGAGATCTAGGCAGAGAATATGAAAAACTGTTTTTT. This codes for CATSRDLGREYEKLFF. V gene TRBV15 combines with J gene TRBJ1-4; D not certain. Germline CDR1 is LNHNV and CDR2 is YYDKDF (reference sequence). V was cut by 0 bases and J by 6 bases, with 14 bases left in between. The CDR3 is 16 amino acids. The full variable domain, in which reference TRBV15 and TRBJ1-4 provide the parts outside the CDR3, is DAMVIQNPRYQVTQFGKPVTLSCSQTLNHNVMYWYQQKSSQAPKLLFHYYDKDFNNEADTPDNFQSRRPNTSFCFLDIRSPGLGDTAMYLCATSRDLGREYEKLFFGSGTQLSVL.

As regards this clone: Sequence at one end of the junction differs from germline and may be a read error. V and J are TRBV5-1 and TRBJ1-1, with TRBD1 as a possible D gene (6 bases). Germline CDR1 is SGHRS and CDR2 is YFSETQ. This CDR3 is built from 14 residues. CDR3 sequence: CASSLAGVGTEAFF. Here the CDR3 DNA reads TGCGCCAGCAGTTTGGCAGGGGTAGGAACTGAAGCTTTCTTT. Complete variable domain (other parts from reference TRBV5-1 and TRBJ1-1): KAGVTQTPRYLIKTRGQQVTLSCSPISGHRSVSWYQQTPGQGLQFLFEYFSETQRNKGNFPGRFSGRQFSNSRSEMNVSTLELGDSALYLCASSLAGVGTEAFFGQGTRLTVV.

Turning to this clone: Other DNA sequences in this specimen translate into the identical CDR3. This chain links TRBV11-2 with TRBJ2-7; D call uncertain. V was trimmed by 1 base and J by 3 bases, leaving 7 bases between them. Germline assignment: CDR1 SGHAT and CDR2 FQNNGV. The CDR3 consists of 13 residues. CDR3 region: CASSLGGSYEQYF. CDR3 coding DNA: TGTGCCAGCAGCTTAGGTGGCAGCTACGAGCAGTACTTC.